This T cell receptor (beta chain) stems from a study of cytomegalovirus exposure and HLA in healthy donors. The study's findings and limits: Most sequenced TCRs were rare (though some public TCRs occurred in many donors).

CDR3 length: 12 amino acids. Germline V lookup: CDR1 MDHEN, CDR2 SYDVKM. V dropped 4 bases and J dropped 6 bases, with 10 bases sitting between them. Primers included in the PCR were 60 Vbeta and 13 Jbeta primers. The data were produced by immunoSEQ multiplex PCR, yet TCRdb's version contains in-frame clones alone and is incomplete. The sample has about 130,000 clones; around 69% are singletons. Of note for this clone: What it binds is unknown.

CMV serostatus was not recorded for this donor. The receptor's source is a human donor in good health. The rearrangement joins TRBV28 to TRBJ2-7; a possible D gene is TRBD1 (5 bases). Material: PBMCs. The DNA for the CDR3 is TGTGCCAGCAGTTCCCTGGGGCTCGAGCAGTACTTC. It encodes CASSSLGLEQYF.